These 3 T cell receptor beta chains originate from one sample sequenced in a study of T cell responses to AZD1222 COVID-19 vaccine. Only in-frame clones appear in the TCRdb table, and some are missing; sequencing was by immunoSEQ multiplex PCR. The sample lists about 100,000 clones; approximately 90% were seen once. The sequencing used peripheral blood, collected 28 days after the second AZD1222 dose. The receptors stem from an adult who received the AZD1222 COVID-19 vaccine.

In this sample, this clone turned up once. The chain uses TRBV7-2 and TRBJ1-4, with no clear D. Per germline, CDR1 SGHTA and CDR2 FQGNSA. V dropped 2 bases and J dropped 8 bases, with 21 bases sitting between them. The CDR3 totals 17 residues. The CDR3, as DNA: TGTGCCAGCAGCTTAAACGCCGAAGCGCTAGGCGGAGAAAAACTGTTTTTT. It encodes CASSLNAEALGGEKLFF. The entire variable domain, with the rest obtained from reference TRBV7-2 and TRBJ1-4, is as follows: GAGVSQSPSNKVTEKGKDVELRCDPISGHTALYWYRQSLGQGLEFLIYFQGNSAPDKSGLPSDRFSAERTGGSVSTLTIQRTQQEDSAVYLCASSLNAEALGGEKLFFGSGTQLSVL.

This chain connects TRBV28 to TRBJ2-7; no reliable D call. V was trimmed by 6 bases and J by 2 bases, leaving 8 bases between them. Germline CDR1 and CDR2: MDHEN and SYDVKM. The CDR3 length is 12 residues. CDR3 coding DNA: TGTGCCAGCAGGGGGTCACCCTACGAGCAGTACTTC. Protein product: CASRGSPYEQYF.

The J gene is TRBJ2-1, the V gene TRBV6-6, with D hard to call. Between the trimmed V and J ends, which lost 2 bases and 8 bases, there was a span of 4 bases. The germline gives CDR1 MNHNY, CDR2 SVGAGI (reference sequence). The CDR3 spans 11 residues. In DNA, the CDR3 is TGTGCCAGCAGTTACGGGGATGAGCAGTTCTTC. The encoded protein is CASSYGDEQFF.